The 18 T cell receptor beta chains listed next were all sequenced from one sample in a study of shared clonotypes between healthy human individuals. Data came from immunoSEQ multiplex PCR; TCRdb stores just in-frame clones and leaves some out. The table lists about 2.4 million clones, 93% of them singletons. Sequenced sample: naive CD4+ T cells from PBMCs. Subset indicated: CD45RA+ positively selected. The receptor source for this set is a man between 18 and 35 years old in good health. Some clones in this sample may be carry-over from other donors' samples.

The chain recombines TRBV11-2 with TRBJ2-2, with a tentative D call TRBD1 (6 bases). CDR1 SGHAT and CDR2 FQNNGV come from the germline V gene. The CDR3 is made up of 16 amino acids. The V end was cut by 5 bases, the J end by 1 base, with 14 bases between. CDR3 sequence (DNA): TGTGCCAGCAGCCGGATTTCGGGACAGAACACCGGGGAGCTGTTTTTT. Its protein product is CASSRISGQNTGELFF.

The chain is built from TRBV28 and TRBJ2-3, with D tentatively TRBD2 (5 bases). With 7 bases removed from V and 8 bases from J, the gap between germline ends came to 19 bases. The CDR3 length is 14 residues. Germline assignment: CDR1 MDHEN and CDR2 SYDVKM. The CDR3 DNA reads as TGTGCCAGCATCCCCGGTCGGGGATCTGGTACGCAGTATTTT. This encodes CASIPGRGSGTQYF.

The rearrangement links TRBV18 to TRBJ2-7; D remains unclear. Germline values: CDR1 KGHSH, CDR2 LQKENI. The V gene lost 1 base and the J gene lost 7 bases, with 8 bases spanning the gap. This CDR3 region has 12 residues. This chain's CDR3 is CASSPQISEQYF. The CDR3 nucleotides are TGTGCCAGCTCACCACAGATTTCGGAGCAGTACTTC.

A remark on this clone: Other nucleotide sequences in the sample specify the same CDR3. The V and J genes are TRBV30 and TRBJ1-5; D is uncertain. Germline V gene data show CDR1 as GTSNPN and CDR2 as SVGIG (reference sequence). V was clipped by 0 bases and J by 0 bases, with 6 bases between them. The CDR3 consists of 14 residues. The CDR3 DNA reads as TGTGCCTGGAGTGTAGGCCTTAGCAATCAGCCCCAGCATTTT. It translates to CAWSVGLSNQPQHF.

This clone was recorded a few times. The chain couples TRBV11-2 to TRBJ1-1, with TRBD1 matching 9 bases. CDR1 SGHAT and CDR2 FQNNGV come from the germline V gene. The length of the CDR3 is 16 residues. V trimming: 5 bases; J trimming: 0 bases; junction bases outside the gene matches: 7. CDR3 sequence reads: CASSQHGQGLNTEAFF. CDR3 nucleotides: TGTGCCAGCAGCCAACACGGACAGGGGCTGAACACTGAAGCTTTCTTT.

V usage is TRBV28 and J usage is TRBJ2-7, with TRBD2 identical over 10 bases. CDR1 MDHEN and CDR2 SYDVKM come from the germline V gene. This CDR3 is 14 amino acids long. With 7 bases clipped from V and 0 bases from J, the junction kept 3 bases outside the gene matches. The CDR3 region has the DNA TGTGCCAGCAAACTAGCGGGATCCTCCTACGAGCAGTACTTC. The encoded protein is CASKLAGSSYEQYF.

CDR3 sequence: CASSGVGATLYEQYF. The CDR3 DNA is TGTGCCAGCAGTGGGGTGGGAGCCACCCTCTACGAGCAGTACTTC. The chain joins TRBV2 to TRBJ2-7, with D possibly TRBD2 on 5 matching bases. V dropped 4 bases and J dropped 3 bases, with 16 bases sitting between them. The germline gives CDR1 SNHLY, CDR2 FYNNEI. The CDR3 extends over 15 amino acids. The full variable domain, completed using reference TRBV2 and TRBJ2-7, is EPEVTQTPSHQVTQMGQEVILRCVPISNHLYFYWYRQILGQKVEFLVSFYNNEISEKSEIFDDQFSVERPDGSNFTLKIRSTKLEDSAMYFCASSGVGATLYEQYFGPGTRLTVT.

V is TRBV5-1 and J is TRBJ2-1; D uncertain. The length of the CDR3 is 16 residues. Germline V gives CDR1 SGHRS, CDR2 YFSETQ. The V gene lost 7 bases and the J gene lost 0 bases, with 17 bases spanning the gap. CDR3 bases: TGCGCCAGCGCTGAGGAATACGTCCGCTCCTACAATGAGCAGTTCTTC. Translating it yields CASAEEYVRSYNEQFF.

The chain recombines TRBV28 with TRBJ2-2; TRBD2 matches at 9 bases. The germline CDR1 and CDR2 sequences are MDHEN and SYDVKM. The CDR3 runs to 17 residues. The ends lost 6 bases at V and 6 bases at J; junction bases unmatched: 14. The DNA of the CDR3 is TGTGCCAGCAGAAGCAACCCGGGGCAGCGGGGGGCCGGGGAGCTGTTTTTT. It codes for CASRSNPGQRGAGELFF.

The V and J genes are TRBV2 and TRBJ2-1; possibly TRBD2 for D (7 bases). V was shortened by 5 bases and J by 0 bases, with 14 bases between the two germline ends. This CDR3 region has 16 residues. The germline CDR1 and CDR2 sequences are SNHLY and FYNNEI. The CDR3 DNA follows: TGTGCCAGCAGTCAAGGGGGGGGCTCCTCCTACAATGAGCAGTTCTTC. Its protein is CASSQGGGSSYNEQFF.

The chain joins TRBV2 to TRBJ1-2; D possibly corresponds to TRBD1 (5 bases). The V gene's germline CDR1 is SNHLY and CDR2 FYNNEI. The CDR3 runs to 14 residues. Trimming took off 6 bases at V and 5 bases at J, with 16 bases between the two ends. CDR3 DNA sequence: TGTGCCAGCAGGGACGACAGACTAGGGTATGGCTACACCTTC. Protein: CASRDDRLGYGYTF.

This clone is a singleton in its sample. J is TRBJ1-1 and V is TRBV7-6; tentatively, D is TRBD1 (5 bases). V shed 2 bases and J shed 4 bases, with 8 bases lying between them. Germline V gene data show CDR1 as SGHVS and CDR2 as FNYEAQ. The CDR3 runs to 13 residues. CDR3 DNA: TGTGCCAGCAGCTTAAGGGGCGGCACTGAAGCTTTCTTT. Translated, it gives CASSLRGGTEAFF.

The chain recombines TRBV7-8 with TRBJ2-7, with a possible D match to TRBD1 (6 bases). The V gene's germline CDR1 is SGHVS and CDR2 FQNEAQ. This CDR3 region has 16 residues. The V gene lost 1 base and the J gene lost 3 bases, with 16 bases spanning the gap. The CDR3 protein is CASSLVSRDTYYEQYF. The CDR3 coding sequence is TGTGCCAGCAGCTTAGTTTCCCGGGACACCTACTACGAGCAGTACTTC.

On this clone itself: The same CDR3 also results from other DNA sequences found in this sample. The chain carries TRBV5-1 and TRBJ2-2; TRBD2 aligns across 14 bases. The CDR3 extends over 16 amino acids. CDR1 and CDR2 from the germline V gene are SGHRS and YFSETQ. V was pared by 0 bases and J by 5 bases, with 0 bases of the junction left unmatched. CDR3 DNA: TGCGCCAGCAGCTTGGGACTAGCGGGAGGGACCGGGGAGCTGTTTTTT. This translates into CASSLGLAGGTGELFF.

The gene calls are TRBV11-2 and TRBJ1-2; D is ambiguous. The V and J ends lost 0 bases and 5 bases respectively, with 7 bases between them. CDR3 length equals 13 residues. Germline lookup yields CDR1 SGHAT and CDR2 FQNNGV. Written as DNA, the CDR3 is TGTGCCAGCAGCTTAGACAGGCAATATGGCTACACCTTC. It is translated as CASSLDRQYGYTF.

The CDR3 reads CASTEPRVGGFYGYTF. The CDR3 DNA sequence: TGTGCCAGCACCGAGCCCAGGGTCGGGGGGTTTTATGGCTACACCTTC. This chain links TRBV28 with TRBJ1-2, with a possible D match to TRBD1 (5 bases). This CDR3 is 16 amino acids long. With 7 bases removed from V and 5 bases from J, the gap between germline ends came to 23 bases. In germline, CDR1 is MDHEN, CDR2 SYDVKM.

In regard to this clone: The same CDR3 arises from other DNA sequences in this sample as well. This sequence joins TRBV7-2 and TRBJ2-7; D is ambiguous. V was cut by 5 bases and J by 4 bases, with 6 bases left in between. Germline CDR1 is SGHTA and CDR2 is FQGNSA. The CDR3 is 11 residues long. The CDR3 coding sequence is TGTGCCAGCAGCGCTTCTTACGAGCAGTACTTC. Its translation is CASSASYEQYF.

The genes are TRBV20-1 and TRBJ2-1; weak D call: TRBD1 (6 bases). The germline V gene has CDR1 DFQATT and CDR2 SNEGSKA (reference sequence). V shed 6 bases and J shed 8 bases, with 11 bases lying between them. This CDR3 has 11 residues. The CDR3 nucleotides are TGCAGTGCGTCACAGGGATATGAGCAGTTCTTC. Encoded protein: CSASQGYEQFF.